This T cell receptor (beta chain) was documented in a study of T-cell reconstitution after alpha-beta-depleted transplantation in children. This clonotype has just a few counts. It was with unique molecular identifiers that the TCRbeta library was prepared. One entry per CDR3 protein results from TCRdb running MiXCR on the PCR reads. The data hold approximately 520,000 distinct CDR3 sequences, with roughly 33% observed a single time. V was clipped by 2 bases and J by 3 bases, with 24 bases between them. Germline loops: CDR1 SGHNT, CDR2 YYREEE (reference sequence). This CDR3 is 19 amino acids long. The TCR sequence derives from a human donor who donated a stem cell graft to a child with aplastic anemia. J is TRBJ1-5 and V is TRBV5-4, with unresolved D. The source material was PBMCs from the stem cell graft donor, sampled from the stem cell graft. The CDR3 DNA sequence: TGTGCCAGCAGCTTAGGTGACGCAGGCTCTCTACCATTCAATCAGCCCCAGCATTTT. It translates to CASSLGDAGSLPFNQPQHF.